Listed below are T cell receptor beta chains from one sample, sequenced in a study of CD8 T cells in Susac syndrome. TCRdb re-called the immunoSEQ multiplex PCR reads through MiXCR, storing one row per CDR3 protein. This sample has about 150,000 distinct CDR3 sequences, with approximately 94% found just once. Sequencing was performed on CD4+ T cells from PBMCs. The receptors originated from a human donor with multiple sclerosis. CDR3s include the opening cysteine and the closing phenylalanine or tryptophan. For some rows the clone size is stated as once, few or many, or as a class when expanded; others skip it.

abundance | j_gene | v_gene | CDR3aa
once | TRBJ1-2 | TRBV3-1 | CASSQDLNRNYGYTF
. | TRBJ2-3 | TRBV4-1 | CASSQNPRQWDTQYF
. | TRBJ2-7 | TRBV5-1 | CASSLGTGLYEQYF
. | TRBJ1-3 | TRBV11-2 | CASSPRGSSGNTIYF
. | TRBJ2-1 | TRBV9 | CASSPQGLAGDNEQFF
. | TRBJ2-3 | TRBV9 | CASSRDTTDTQYF
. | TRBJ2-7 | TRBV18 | CASSPTLTAMRYEQYF
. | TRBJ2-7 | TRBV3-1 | CASSPTGGQGPGEQYF
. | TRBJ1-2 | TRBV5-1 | CASSLGDSLNYGYTF
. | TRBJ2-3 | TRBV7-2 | CASSNQARDTQYF
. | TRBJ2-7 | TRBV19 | CASSIPGLAHEQYF
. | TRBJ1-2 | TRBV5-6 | CASRTDRAGSYTF
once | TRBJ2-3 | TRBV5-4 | CASSLRGSGRYGDTQYF
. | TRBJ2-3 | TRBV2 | CASSSGEGTDTQYF
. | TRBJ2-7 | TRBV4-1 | CASSQGQGIIYEQYF
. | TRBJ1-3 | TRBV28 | CASSSPGGLVNTIYF
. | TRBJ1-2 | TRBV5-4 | CASSLRTGTDNYGYTF
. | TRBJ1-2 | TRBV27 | CASRRSGANYGYTF
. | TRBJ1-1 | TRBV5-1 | CASSLGRGSQDTEAFF
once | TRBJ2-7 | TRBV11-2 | CASSEGQGAGWYEQYF
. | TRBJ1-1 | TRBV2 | CASSNRQGNTEAFF
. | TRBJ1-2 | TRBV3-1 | CASSPLGGQNYGYTF
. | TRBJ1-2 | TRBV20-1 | CSAQTGTGFWGYTF
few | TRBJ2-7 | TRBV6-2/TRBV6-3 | CASSYSWLRSYEQYF
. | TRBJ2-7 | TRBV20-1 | CSASKGNTYEQYF
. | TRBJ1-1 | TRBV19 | CASSIVDRKTEAFF
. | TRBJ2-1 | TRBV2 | CASSELAGVEFF
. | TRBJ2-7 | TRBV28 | CASRPRDGATYEQYF
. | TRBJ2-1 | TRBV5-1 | CASSISGAFYNEQFF
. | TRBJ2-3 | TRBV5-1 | CASSLGAGDDTQYF
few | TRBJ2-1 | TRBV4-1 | CASSLVGGTSGSRYNEQFF
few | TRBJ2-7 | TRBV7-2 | CASSYTKSYEQYF
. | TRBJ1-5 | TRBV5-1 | CASSLGASNQPQHF
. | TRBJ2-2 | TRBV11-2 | CASSLGGWNTGELFF
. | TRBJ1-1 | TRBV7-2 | CASSPFAAGVNTEAFF
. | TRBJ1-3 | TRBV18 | CASSPPLSSGNTIYF
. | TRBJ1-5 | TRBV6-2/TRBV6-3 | CASSYSDQPQHF
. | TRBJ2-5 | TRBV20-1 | CSASPGTGQETQYF
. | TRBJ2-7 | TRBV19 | CASSSSGLGYEQYF
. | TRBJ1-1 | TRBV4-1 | CASSQVPRGTTEAFF
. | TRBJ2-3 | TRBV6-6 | CASSYGGLGTDTQYF
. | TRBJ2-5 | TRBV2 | CASNHEGRMETQYF
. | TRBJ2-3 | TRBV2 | CASKPGTDTQYF
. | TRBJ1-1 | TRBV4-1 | CASSHVDSEAFF
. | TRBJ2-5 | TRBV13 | CASSLRSGGQETQYF
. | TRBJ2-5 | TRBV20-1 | CSARDNLGTSGMQETQYF
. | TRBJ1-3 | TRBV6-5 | CASSYSIAWGGNTIYF
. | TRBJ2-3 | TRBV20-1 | CSARWPLTDTQYF